This is a list of T cell receptor beta chains from one sample in a study of T-cell reconstitution after alpha-beta-depleted transplantation in children. Each CDR3 protein is one row after TCRdb ran MiXCR on the PCR reads. The sample contains 750,000 to 950,000 distinct CDR3 sequences, approximately 15% of which appear only once. The source was PBMCs, mostly from graft donor cells, collected 360 days after TCRalphabeta/CD19-depleted stem cell transplant. The source of these receptors is a male patient younger than 18 who had a stem cell transplant for acute lymphoblastic leukemia, so the T cells may come from the graft donor. Each CDR3 is given with its conserved first and last residue. Fields, in order: D gene, CDR3 length, J gene, V gene, clone size, CDR3 protein, CDR3 DNA. The D gene is left open where the match is weak. Clone size appears in some rows only: once, few, many, or a class for an expanded clone.

D gene: .; CDR3 length: 15; J gene: TRBJ2-3; V gene: TRBV4-1; clone size: few; CDR3 protein: CASSQGAGSTDTQYF; CDR3 DNA: TGCGCCAGCAGCCAAGGAGCGGGTAGCACAGATACGCAGTATTTT
D gene: TRBD2; CDR3 length: 21; J gene: TRBJ2-1; V gene: TRBV7-3; clone size: .; CDR3 protein: CASSFTKTSGRVMDFYNEQFF; CDR3 DNA: TGTGCCAGCAGCTTCACCAAAACTAGCGGGAGGGTAATGGACTTTTACAATGAGCAGTTCTTC
D gene: .; CDR3 length: 11; J gene: TRBJ1-2; V gene: TRBV5-4; clone size: few; CDR3 protein: CASTVGGGYTF; CDR3 DNA: TGTGCCAGCACGGTCGGGGGGGGCTACACCTTC
D gene: .; CDR3 length: 13; J gene: TRBJ1-3; V gene: TRBV20-1; clone size: many; CDR3 protein: CSAQANSGNTIYF; CDR3 DNA: TGCAGTGCGCAAGCAAATTCTGGAAACACCATATATTTT
D gene: TRBD2; CDR3 length: 17; J gene: TRBJ2-1; V gene: TRBV5-1; clone size: few; CDR3 protein: CASSSTRGGPLYNEQFF; CDR3 DNA: TGCGCCAGCAGTTCTACCCGCGGGGGGCCCCTCTACAATGAGCAGTTCTTC
D gene: TRBD1; CDR3 length: 14; J gene: TRBJ2-5; V gene: TRBV7-3; clone size: .; CDR3 protein: CASSPTGVYETQYF; CDR3 DNA: TGTGCCAGCAGTCCGACAGGGGTGTACGAGACCCAGTACTTC
D gene: .; CDR3 length: 12; J gene: TRBJ1-1; V gene: TRBV3-1; clone size: few; CDR3 protein: CASSQEKSEAFF; CDR3 DNA: TGTGCCAGCAGCCAAGAGAAGTCTGAAGCTTTCTTT
D gene: .; CDR3 length: 13; J gene: TRBJ2-7; V gene: TRBV27; clone size: .; CDR3 protein: CASSPWALREQYF; CDR3 DNA: TGTGCCAGCAGTCCGTGGGCCCTGAGGGAGCAGTACTTC
D gene: TRBD2; CDR3 length: 16; J gene: TRBJ2-1; V gene: TRBV7-8; clone size: .; CDR3 protein: CASSPVAGSSYNEQFF; CDR3 DNA: TGTGCCAGCAGCCCCGTAGCGGGAAGTTCCTACAATGAGCAGTTCTTC
D gene: TRBD2; CDR3 length: 20; J gene: TRBJ2-1; V gene: TRBV5-1; clone size: .; CDR3 protein: CASSLGLAGNTRVAYNEQFF; CDR3 DNA: TGCGCCAGCAGCTTGGGTCTAGCGGGAAACACCAGAGTGGCTTACAATGAGCAGTTCTTC
D gene: .; CDR3 length: 14; J gene: TRBJ2-2; V gene: TRBV25-1; clone size: many; CDR3 protein: CASSGRVNTGELFF; CDR3 DNA: TGTGCCAGCAGTGGCAGGGTGAACACCGGGGAGCTGTTTTTT
D gene: TRBD2; CDR3 length: 16; J gene: TRBJ2-7; V gene: TRBV5-1; clone size: few; CDR3 protein: CASSLGGREGTYEQYF; CDR3 DNA: TGCGCCAGCAGCTTGGGGGGACGGGAGGGGACCTACGAGCAGTACTTC
D gene: TRBD1; CDR3 length: 14; J gene: TRBJ2-5; V gene: TRBV7-9; clone size: .; CDR3 protein: CASEFKGGSETQYF; CDR3 DNA: TGTGCCAGCGAGTTTAAAGGGGGCAGCGAGACCCAGTACTTC
D gene: TRBD1; CDR3 length: 13; J gene: TRBJ2-1; V gene: TRBV29-1; clone size: few; CDR3 protein: CSVGQGARNEQFF; CDR3 DNA: TGCAGCGTGGGACAGGGGGCGCGCAATGAGCAGTTCTTC
D gene: TRBD2; CDR3 length: 13; J gene: TRBJ2-7; V gene: TRBV18; clone size: few; CDR3 protein: CASSRLAPYEQYF; CDR3 DNA: TGTGCCAGCTCACGACTAGCTCCCTACGAGCAGTACTTC
D gene: .; CDR3 length: 14; J gene: TRBJ1-2; V gene: TRBV11-2; clone size: .; CDR3 protein: CASSSGQGLNGYTF; CDR3 DNA: TGTGCCAGCAGTTCCGGACAAGGATTGAATGGCTACACCTTC
D gene: .; CDR3 length: 15; J gene: TRBJ2-2; V gene: TRBV5-1; clone size: .; CDR3 protein: CASSLVSLNTGELFF; CDR3 DNA: TGCGCCAGCAGCTTGGTTAGCCTGAACACCGGGGAGCTGTTTTTT
D gene: .; CDR3 length: 10; J gene: TRBJ2-1; V gene: TRBV12-3/TRBV12-4; clone size: few; CDR3 protein: CASSFREKFF; CDR3 DNA: TGTGCCAGCAGTTTCCGGGAGAAGTTCTTC
D gene: TRBD1; CDR3 length: 14; J gene: TRBJ1-2; V gene: TRBV5-1; clone size: .; CDR3 protein: CASSSDRGWSGYTF; CDR3 DNA: TGCGCCAGCAGCTCGGACAGGGGATGGTCTGGCTACACCTTC
D gene: TRBD2; CDR3 length: 14; J gene: TRBJ2-7; V gene: TRBV5-1; clone size: many; CDR3 protein: CASHRTSGPYEQYF; CDR3 DNA: TGCGCCAGCCACCGGACTAGCGGACCCTACGAGCAGTACTTC
D gene: .; CDR3 length: 13; J gene: TRBJ2-7; V gene: TRBV11-2; clone size: .; CDR3 protein: CASALIRLDEQYF; CDR3 DNA: TGTGCCAGCGCCTTAATCCGACTAGACGAGCAGTACTTC
D gene: TRBD2; CDR3 length: 16; J gene: TRBJ2-3; V gene: TRBV7-8; clone size: .; CDR3 protein: CASSLVAGGVTDTQYF; CDR3 DNA: TGTGCCAGCAGCTTAGTAGCGGGAGGGGTTACAGATACGCAGTATTTT
D gene: TRBD2; CDR3 length: 15; J gene: TRBJ2-7; V gene: TRBV10-3; clone size: few; CDR3 protein: CAISESGLAGYEQYF; CDR3 DNA: TGTGCCATCAGTGAGTCTGGACTAGCGGGATACGAGCAGTACTTC
D gene: TRBD2; CDR3 length: 15; J gene: TRBJ2-5; V gene: TRBV7-9; clone size: few; CDR3 protein: CASSIGTSGRETQYF; CDR3 DNA: TGTGCCAGCAGCATTGGGACTAGCGGGAGAGAGACCCAGTACTTC
D gene: .; CDR3 length: 15; J gene: TRBJ2-5; V gene: TRBV6-1; clone size: .; CDR3 protein: CASSDGGRGVETQYF; CDR3 DNA: TGTGCCAGCAGTGATGGCGGGCGTGGGGTGGAGACCCAGTACTTC
D gene: .; CDR3 length: 15; J gene: TRBJ2-2; V gene: TRBV24-1; clone size: few; CDR3 protein: CATRAMWSNTGELFF; CDR3 DNA: TGTGCCACCCGTGCCATGTGGTCGAACACCGGGGAGCTGTTTTTT
D gene: .; CDR3 length: 11; J gene: TRBJ1-2; V gene: TRBV11-1; clone size: few; CDR3 protein: CASSFPGAYTF; CDR3 DNA: TGTGCCAGCAGCTTTCCCGGGGCCTACACCTTC
D gene: TRBD2; CDR3 length: 15; J gene: TRBJ2-1; V gene: TRBV29-1; clone size: few; CDR3 protein: CSVVGGSSSYNEQFF; CDR3 DNA: TGCAGCGTTGTGGGCGGGAGCAGCTCCTACAATGAGCAGTTCTTC
D gene: .; CDR3 length: 12; J gene: TRBJ2-1; V gene: TRBV7-3; clone size: .; CDR3 protein: CASSSPLGEQFF; CDR3 DNA: TGTGCCAGCAGCTCCCCTCTCGGTGAGCAGTTCTTC
D gene: TRBD2; CDR3 length: 20; J gene: TRBJ2-5; V gene: TRBV5-6; clone size: .; CDR3 protein: CASSLDPGLAGGPRGETQYF; CDR3 DNA: TGTGCCAGCAGCTTGGACCCGGGACTAGCGGGAGGGCCTAGGGGTGAGACCCAGTACTTC
D gene: TRBD2; CDR3 length: 15; J gene: TRBJ2-1; V gene: TRBV7-3; clone size: few; CDR3 protein: CASSYTSGSFNEQFF; CDR3 DNA: TGTGCCAGCAGCTATACTAGCGGGAGTTTTAATGAGCAGTTCTTC
D gene: .; CDR3 length: 15; J gene: TRBJ1-5; V gene: TRBV20-1; clone size: few; CDR3 protein: CSAGGEGWVTQPQHF; CDR3 DNA: TGCAGTGCTGGGGGGGAGGGATGGGTCACTCAGCCCCAGCATTTT
D gene: .; CDR3 length: 17; J gene: TRBJ2-7; V gene: TRBV5-1; clone size: .; CDR3 protein: CASSLEVESGSSYEQYF; CDR3 DNA: TGCGCCAGCAGCTTGGAGGTGGAGTCCGGAAGTTCCTACGAGCAGTACTTC
D gene: .; CDR3 length: 15; J gene: TRBJ1-1; V gene: TRBV7-3; clone size: .; CDR3 protein: CASSLDGRVNTEAFF; CDR3 DNA: TGTGCCAGCAGCTTAGACGGCAGGGTGAACACTGAAGCTTTCTTT
D gene: .; CDR3 length: 16; J gene: TRBJ2-1; V gene: TRBV11-2; clone size: .; CDR3 protein: CASSLGVGIGFNEQFF; CDR3 DNA: TGTGCCAGCAGCTTGGGAGTTGGCATAGGGTTTAATGAGCAGTTCTTC
D gene: .; CDR3 length: 20; J gene: TRBJ1-5; V gene: TRBV9; clone size: many; CDR3 protein: CASSVPHLGIGGCKYQPQHF; CDR3 DNA: TGTGCCAGCAGCGTCCCCCACCTAGGGATTGGAGGGTGTAAATATCAGCCCCAGCATTTT
D gene: .; CDR3 length: 14; J gene: TRBJ2-5; V gene: TRBV27; clone size: many; CDR3 protein: CASSLSTGQETQYF; CDR3 DNA: TGTGCCAGCAGTTTATCCACGGGTCAAGAGACCCAGTACTTC
D gene: .; CDR3 length: 16; J gene: TRBJ2-7; V gene: TRBV20-1; clone size: .; CDR3 protein: CSARGPSRVISYEQYF; CDR3 DNA: TGCAGTGCTAGAGGTCCCTCCAGGGTAATCTCCTACGAGCAGTACTTC
D gene: TRBD2; CDR3 length: 17; J gene: TRBJ2-7; V gene: TRBV11-2; clone size: .; CDR3 protein: CASSSLGLAGGPHEQYF; CDR3 DNA: TGTGCCAGCAGCAGCCTCGGACTAGCGGGAGGGCCCCACGAGCAGTACTTC
D gene: TRBD2; CDR3 length: 17; J gene: TRBJ2-1; V gene: TRBV7-9; clone size: few; CDR3 protein: CASSPPPGQREFNEQFF; CDR3 DNA: TGTGCCAGCAGCCCCCCTCCCGGCCAGCGGGAGTTCAATGAGCAGTTCTTC
D gene: .; CDR3 length: 11; J gene: TRBJ2-1; V gene: TRBV2; clone size: few; CDR3 protein: CASGRHNEQFF; CDR3 DNA: TGTGCCAGCGGGAGGCACAATGAGCAGTTCTTC
D gene: .; CDR3 length: 15; J gene: TRBJ1-5; V gene: TRBV5-5; clone size: few; CDR3 protein: CASSLEGWSNQPQHF; CDR3 DNA: TGTGCCAGCAGCTTAGAGGGATGGAGCAATCAGCCCCAGCATTTT
D gene: TRBD1; CDR3 length: 15; J gene: TRBJ1-5; V gene: TRBV28; clone size: .; CDR3 protein: CASSLRQGASQPQHF; CDR3 DNA: TGTGCCAGCAGCCTACGACAGGGGGCAAGCCAGCCCCAGCATTTT